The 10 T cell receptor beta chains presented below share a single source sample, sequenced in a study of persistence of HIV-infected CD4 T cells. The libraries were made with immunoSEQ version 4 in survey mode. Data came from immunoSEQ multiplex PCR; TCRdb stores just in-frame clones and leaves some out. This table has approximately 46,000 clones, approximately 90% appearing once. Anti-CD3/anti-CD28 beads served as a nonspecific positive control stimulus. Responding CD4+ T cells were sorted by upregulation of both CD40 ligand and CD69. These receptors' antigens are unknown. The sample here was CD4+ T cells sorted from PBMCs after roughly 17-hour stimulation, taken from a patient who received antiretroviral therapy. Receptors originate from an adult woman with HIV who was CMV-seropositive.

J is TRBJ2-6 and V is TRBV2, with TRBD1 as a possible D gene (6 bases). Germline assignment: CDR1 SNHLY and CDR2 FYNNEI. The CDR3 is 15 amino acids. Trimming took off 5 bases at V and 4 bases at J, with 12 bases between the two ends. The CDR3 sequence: CASSQQGMGANVLTF. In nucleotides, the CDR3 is TGTGCCAGCAGTCAACAGGGTATGGGGGCCAACGTCCTGACTTTC.

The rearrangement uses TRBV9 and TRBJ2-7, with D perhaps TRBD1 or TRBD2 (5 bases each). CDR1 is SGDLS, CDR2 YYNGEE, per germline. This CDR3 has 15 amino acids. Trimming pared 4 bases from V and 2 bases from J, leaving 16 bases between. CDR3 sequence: CASSPQGAPAYEQYF. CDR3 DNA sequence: TGTGCCAGCAGCCCGCAGGGAGCTCCTGCCTACGAGCAGTACTTC.

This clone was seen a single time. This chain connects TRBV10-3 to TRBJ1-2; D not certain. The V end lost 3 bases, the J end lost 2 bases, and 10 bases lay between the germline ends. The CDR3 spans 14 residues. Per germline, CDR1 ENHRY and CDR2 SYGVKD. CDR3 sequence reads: CAISDPGNNYGYTF. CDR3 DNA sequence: TGTGCCATCAGTGACCCGGGGAACAACTATGGCTACACCTTC.

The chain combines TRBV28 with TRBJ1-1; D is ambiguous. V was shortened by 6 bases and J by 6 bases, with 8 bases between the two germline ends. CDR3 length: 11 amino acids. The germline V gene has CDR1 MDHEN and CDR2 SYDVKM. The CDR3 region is CASRFQAEAFF. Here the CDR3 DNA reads TGTGCCAGCAGATTCCAGGCTGAAGCTTTCTTT.

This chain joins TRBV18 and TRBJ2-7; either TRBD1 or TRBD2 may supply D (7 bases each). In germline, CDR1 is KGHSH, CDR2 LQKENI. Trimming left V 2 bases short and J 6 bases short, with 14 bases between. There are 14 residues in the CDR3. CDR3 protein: CASSPGTGEGEQYF. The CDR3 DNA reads TGTGCCAGCTCACCAGGAACAGGGGAGGGCGAGCAGTACTTC.

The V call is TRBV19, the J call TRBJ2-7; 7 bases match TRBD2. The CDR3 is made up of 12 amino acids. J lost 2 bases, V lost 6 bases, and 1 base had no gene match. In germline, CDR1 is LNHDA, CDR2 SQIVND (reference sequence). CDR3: CASRGGAYEQYF. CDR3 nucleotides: TGTGCCAGTAGGGGAGGGGCCTACGAGCAGTACTTC.

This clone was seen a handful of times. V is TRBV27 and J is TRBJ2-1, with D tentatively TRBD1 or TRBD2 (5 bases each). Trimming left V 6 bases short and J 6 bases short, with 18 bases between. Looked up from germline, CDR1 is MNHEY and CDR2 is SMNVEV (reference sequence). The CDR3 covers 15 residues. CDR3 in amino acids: CASRLPGSGFNEQFF. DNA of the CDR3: TGTGCCAGCAGACTCCCAGGGAGCGGCTTCAATGAGCAGTTCTTC.

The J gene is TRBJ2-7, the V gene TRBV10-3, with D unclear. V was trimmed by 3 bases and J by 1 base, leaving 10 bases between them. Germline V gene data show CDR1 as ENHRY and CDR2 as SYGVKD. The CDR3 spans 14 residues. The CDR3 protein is CAISDDLQSYEQYF. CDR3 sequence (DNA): TGTGCCATCAGTGACGACTTGCAATCCTACGAGCAGTACTTC.

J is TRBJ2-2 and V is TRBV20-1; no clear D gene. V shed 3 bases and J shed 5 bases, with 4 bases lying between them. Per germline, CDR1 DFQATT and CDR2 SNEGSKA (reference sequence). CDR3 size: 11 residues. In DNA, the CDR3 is TGCAGTGCTAGGGGGACCGGGGAGCTGTTTTTT. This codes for CSARGTGELFF.

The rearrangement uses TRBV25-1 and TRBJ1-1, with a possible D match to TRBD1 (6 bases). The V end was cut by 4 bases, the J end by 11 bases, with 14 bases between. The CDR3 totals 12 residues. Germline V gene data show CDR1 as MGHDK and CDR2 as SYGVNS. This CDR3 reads CASSVLTGYAFF. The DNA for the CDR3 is TGTGCCAGCAGTGTCTTAACAGGGTACGCTTTCTTT.